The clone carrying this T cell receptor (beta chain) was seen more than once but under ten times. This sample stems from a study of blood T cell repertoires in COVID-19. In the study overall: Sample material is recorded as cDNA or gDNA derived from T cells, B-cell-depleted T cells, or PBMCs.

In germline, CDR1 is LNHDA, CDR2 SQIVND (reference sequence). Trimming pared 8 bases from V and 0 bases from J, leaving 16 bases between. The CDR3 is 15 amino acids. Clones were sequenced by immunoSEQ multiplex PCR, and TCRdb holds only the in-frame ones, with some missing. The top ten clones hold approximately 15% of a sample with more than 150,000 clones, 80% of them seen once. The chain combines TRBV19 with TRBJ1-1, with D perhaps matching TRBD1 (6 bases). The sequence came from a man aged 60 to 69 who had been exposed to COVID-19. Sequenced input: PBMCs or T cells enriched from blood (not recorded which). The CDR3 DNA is TGTGCCAGTCTCCCACAGGGTCTGATGAACACTGAAGCTTTCTTT. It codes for CASLPQGLMNTEAFF. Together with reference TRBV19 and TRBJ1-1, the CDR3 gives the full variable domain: DGGITQSPKYLFRKEGQNVTLSCEQNLNHDAMYWYRQDPGQGLRLIYYSQIVNDFQKGDIAEGYSVSREKKESFPLTVTSAQKNPTAFYLCASLPQGLMNTEAFFGQGTRLTVV.